The subject of this entry is one TCR beta chain. This clone was seen once. What this receptor recognizes is not known. The input lacks base qualities; no much larger clone sits a single base away. The CDR3 numbers 17 residues from cysteine through phenylalanine. CDR3 DNA is the only sequence kept; it has 51 bases, read in frame from the first base. CDR1 SGHVS and CDR2 FQNEAQ were looked up in the germline V gene. Trimming costs V 2 bases and J 0 bases, and their ends lie 11 bases apart. The data derive from a study of cytomegalovirus exposure and HLA in healthy donors (dated by TCRdb to about 2017). In the study overall: A later analysis indicated that the roughly 120 validation repertoires were generated on the platform also employed for the 600 to 750 repertoires of the first cohort. The study was designed to test whether signatures of past pathogen exposure could be identified by cataloging public T cell receptors. In addition to the first cohort of 650 to 800 subjects, a separate validation cohort of some 120 different subjects was used. To predict cytomegalovirus infection status, the study combined high-throughput TCR immunosequencing, statistical association of individual TCRs with disease status, and machine learning.

Results and caveats for the whole study, not just this receptor: A later analysis found that TCRs clustered in the first cohort also tended to co-occur in the 120 or so validation repertoires, with 90% to 95% of cluster scores above 0. Across donors, most TCR sequences were observed very rarely, whereas some public TCRs were present in many individuals. A later analysis had no HLA typing for the validation cohort, so co-occurrence there was scored across all 110 or so repertoires. In both the original and validation cohorts, the classifier was reported to diagnose cytomegalovirus status with high specificity and sensitivity. It was suggested by the authors that the approach could potentially be generalized to other disease states and immunological phenotypes. In vitro tests confirmed that a few of the cytomegalovirus-associated TCR beta chains recognize cytomegalovirus antigens. A total of roughly 160 TCR beta chains were listed by the study as associated with cytomegalovirus.

The receptor library was made with the immunoSEQ multiplex PCR assay. On the study's bioinformatics: To diagnose cytomegalovirus status from the catalog of TCR beta chain sequences, a statistical classification framework was built. The clones in this table, taken by TCRdb from immuneACCESS, are in-frame only. Not every clone is retained; where verified, under half of the shortfall comes from an unresolved V gene, and the cause of the rest is unknown. That table is the source of V, J and clone size, and D and trimming were worked out from the DNA. The sample records roughly 150,000 clones, approximately 96% of which are singletons. Around 0.9% of the sample is held by the ten biggest clonotypes. Donors formed part of the validation cohort, which comprised fewer than 150 subjects and was distinct from the first cohort of 690 or so subjects.

Recombination linked TRBV7-8 to TRBJ2-6; D gene: possibly TRBD2, on 6 matching bases. The TCR was taken from a woman between 18 and 29 years old in good health and CMV-seronegative. The specimen was PBMCs. The DNA sequence follows: TGTGCCAGCAGCTTACGCGTCGGGAGCTCTGGGGCCAACGTCCTGACTTTC. Its coded protein is CASSLRVGSSGANVLTF.